The 25 T cell receptor beta chains in this list originate from one sample, sequenced in a study of identical twins. Each CDR3 protein gets one entry after TCRdb re-called the 5' RACE reads with MiXCR. The table includes over 200,000 distinct CDR3 sequences, about 10% detected once. The sequenced sample consisted of memory T cells sorted from blood. All receptors come from a man in his fifties or sixties in good health.

This clonotype was detected many times. The genes are TRBV6-5 and TRBJ2-2; D gene unclear. The CDR3 totals 13 residues. CDR1 and CDR2 from the germline V gene are MNHEY and SVGAGI. V was pared by 2 bases and J by 0 bases, with 1 base between. CDR3 nucleotides: TGTGCCAGCAGTTACCCGAACACCGGGGAGCTGTTTTTT. Translated, it gives CASSYPNTGELFF.

This clonotype was seen ten or more times. The chain recombines TRBV6-5 with TRBJ2-5; a possible D gene is TRBD1 (5 bases). This CDR3 has 15 amino acids. Germline CDR1 is MNHEY and CDR2 is SVGAGI. V was pared by 0 bases and J by 4 bases, with 12 bases between. Here the CDR3 reads CASSYSSYGAETQYF. DNA of the CDR3: TGTGCCAGCAGTTACTCGTCCTATGGGGCAGAGACCCAGTACTTC.

This clonotype was seen more than once but under ten times. The chain carries TRBV6-1 and TRBJ2-3, with 9 positions matching TRBD1. Germline V gene sequence: CDR1 MNHNS, CDR2 SASEGT. Trimming took 6 bases from V and 3 from J; bases not matched to a gene: 4. CDR3 length: 14 residues. CDR3: CASRSGTGTDTQYF. In DNA form, the CDR3 reads TGTGCCAGCAGGAGTGGGACAGGGACAGATACGCAGTATTTT.

This clonotype has more than one count but fewer than ten. The chain uses TRBV5-4 and TRBJ1-3; TRBD1 matches 7 bases. Germline V gene data show CDR1 as SGHNT and CDR2 as YYREEE (reference sequence). J was trimmed by 0 bases and V by 2 bases; bases with no gene match: 5. The CDR3 sequence is 16 residues long. For the CDR3, the DNA is TGTGCCAGCAGCTTAACAGGGGCTATCTCTGGAAACACCATATATTTT. Protein: CASSLTGAISGNTIYF.

This clonotype came up a few times. The chain employs TRBV29-1 and TRBJ2-7; 9 positions match TRBD1. The CDR3 consists of 13 residues. J was trimmed by 4 bases and V by 7 bases; bases with no gene match: 8. CDR1 is SQVTM, CDR2 ANQGSEA, per germline. The CDR3: CSATGQGEYEQYF. The CDR3 nucleotides read TGCAGCGCAACGGGACAGGGTGAATACGAGCAGTACTTC.

The rearrangement joins TRBV12-3 or TRBV12-4 to TRBJ2-5, with D hard to call. Trimming removed 5 bases from V and 5 bases from J, with 9 bases in between. The CDR3 is 12 amino acids. CDR3 in amino acids: CASSPPLETQYF. The CDR3 DNA reads TGTGCCAGCAGTCCCCCGTTGGAGACCCAGTACTTC.

This clonotype was found many times. V and J are TRBV18 and TRBJ2-7; weak D call: TRBD1 (6 bases). Trimming stripped 4 bases from V and 3 bases from J, with 16 bases between. This CDR3 region has 15 residues. Germline V gene data show CDR1 as KGHSH and CDR2 as LQKENI. CDR3 nucleotide sequence: TGTGCCAGCTCACAAGAGGACAGACTAAACTACGAGCAGTACTTC. Its protein product is CASSQEDRLNYEQYF.

This clonotype was seen ten or more times. This sequence joins TRBV29-1 and TRBJ2-7, with 10 bases fitting TRBD1. Germline V gene lookup returns CDR1 SQVTM and CDR2 ANQGSEA. J gave up 7 bases and V 5 bases, and 14 bases lay outside the gene matches. The length of the CDR3 is 15 residues. CDR3 residues: CSVCEGTGVLVEQYF. The CDR3 nucleotides are TGCAGCGTTTGTGAGGGGACAGGGGTTCTTGTTGAGCAGTACTTC.

This clonotype came up many times. The chain combines TRBV21-1 with TRBJ2-7; the DNA was not used to check the table's D call, TRBD1. TRBV21-1 is deemed a pseudogene. This CDR3 comprises 19 residues. Here the CDR3 reads CASSKNSGGQDVFSYEQYF. Here the CDR3 DNA reads TGTGCCAGCAGCAAAAATAGTGGGGGACAGGATGTATTCTCCTACGAGCAGTACTTC.

The chain uses TRBV5-1 and TRBJ1-1, with D unresolved. Germline V gene sequence: CDR1 SGHRS, CDR2 YFSETQ. V was shortened by 5 bases and J by 1 base, with 15 bases between the two germline ends. CDR3 length: 15 amino acids. The CDR3 region is CASRSDPAGNTEAFF. The CDR3, as DNA: TGCGCCAGCAGGTCTGACCCCGCGGGGAACACTGAAGCTTTCTTT.

This clonotype was seen only a few times. The chain couples TRBV20-1 to TRBJ2-1, with TRBD2 matching 14 bases. CDR3 length: 19 residues. Germline CDR1 reads DFQATT; CDR2 reads SNEGSKA (reference sequence). J gave up 6 bases and V 5 bases, and 18 bases lay outside the gene matches. The CDR3 loop is CSASSPWGTSGSKLNEQFF. CDR3 coding DNA: TGCAGTGCTTCCAGCCCCTGGGGGACTAGCGGGAGCAAGCTCAATGAGCAGTTCTTC.

V and J are TRBV4-2 and TRBJ2-3, with 8 nucleotides matching TRBD2. The V segment lost 0 bases and the J segment 12 bases; nucleotides outside the gene matches: 8. Germline V lookup: CDR1 LGHNA, CDR2 YNFKEQ. The CDR3 runs 14 residues. The CDR3 DNA reads as TGTGCCAGCAGCCAAGATCTCGTCGGGACTAGTCAGTATTTT. As protein: CASSQDLVGTSQYF.

This clonotype was counted ten times or more. This sequence joins TRBV12-3 or TRBV12-4 and TRBJ1-6, with TRBD1 as a possible D gene (5 bases). The V and J ends lost 6 bases and 11 bases respectively, with 17 bases between them. CDR3 length: 14 amino acids. CDR3 nucleotide sequence: TGTGCCAGCAGACTAGGGGCCGCGGTGACACCCCTCCACTTT. Its translation is CASRLGAAVTPLHF.

This clonotype has just a few counts. V usage is TRBV20-1 and J usage is TRBJ1-5; tentative D call: TRBD1 (6 bases). Trimming cost V 6 bases and J 5 bases, with 17 bases left between them. This CDR3 comprises 14 residues. Germline V gene data show CDR1 as DFQATT and CDR2 as SNEGSKA (reference sequence). CDR3 in amino acids: CSAIKLEGDQPQHF. CDR3 nucleotide sequence: TGCAGTGCGATCAAGCTGGAGGGGGATCAGCCCCAGCATTTT.

This clonotype was seen a few times. The chain employs TRBV7-3 and TRBJ2-2; maybe TRBD1 (7 bases). The CDR3 sequence is 18 residues long. V gave up 2 bases and J gave up 7 bases, with 23 bases separating them. CDR1 is SGHTA, CDR2 FQGTGA, per germline. The CDR3 protein is CASSLSHRGRRGDGELFF. DNA of the CDR3: TGTGCCAGCAGCTTATCCCACAGGGGAAGGAGGGGAGACGGGGAGCTGTTTTTT.

This chain uses TRBV27 with TRBJ2-3, with TRBD1 matching 7 bases. The V gene end was trimmed by 8 bases and the J gene end by 1 base; junction bases not matched to a gene: 15. Germline V CDR1 and CDR2: MNHEY, SMNVEV (reference sequence). The CDR3 is made up of 17 amino acids. The CDR3 protein is CASLPLWTGERTDTQYF. The CDR3 DNA reads as TGTGCCAGCCTCCCTCTTTGGACAGGAGAACGCACAGATACGCAGTATTTT.

The V gene is TRBV3-1, the J gene TRBJ2-1, with 13 positions matching TRBD2. The CDR3 is 14 amino acids. V lost 6 bases, J lost 7 bases, and 3 bases stayed unmatched. Germline V gene lookup returns CDR1 LGHDT and CDR2 YNNKEL (reference sequence). This CDR3 is CASRQTSGGNEQFF. For the CDR3, the DNA is TGTGCCAGCAGGCAGACTAGCGGGGGGAATGAGCAGTTCTTC.

The chain has TRBV9 and TRBJ2-5; D is unclear. Deletions cut 3 bases from V and 3 bases from J, with 9 bases between. The germline V gene encodes CDR1 SGDLS and CDR2 YYNGEE. This CDR3 has 13 amino acids. The CDR3 DNA follows: TGTGCCAGCAGCGCCGACCTGGAAGAGACCCAGTACTTC. Amino acid sequence: CASSADLEETQYF. The variable domain in full, completed from reference TRBV9 and TRBJ2-5, reads DSGVTQTPKHLITATGQRVTLRCSPRSGDLSVYWYQQSLDQGLQFLIQYYNGEERAKGNILERFSAQQFPDLHSELNLSSLELGDSALYFCASSADLEETQYFGPGTRLLVL.

The chain combines TRBV12-3 or TRBV12-4 with TRBJ1-1; 8 nucleotides line up with TRBD1. V lost 3 bases, J lost 5 bases, and 11 bases stayed unmatched. CDR3 size: 16 residues. CDR3 residues: CASSLGDRGARTEAFF. The CDR3 nucleotides are TGTGCCAGCAGTTTGGGTGACAGGGGCGCCCGAACTGAAGCTTTCTTT.

This clonotype was seen ten or more times. This chain uses TRBV20-1 with TRBJ2-5, with D uncertain. The CDR3 is 13 residues long. Between the trimmed V and J ends, which lost 3 bases and 9 bases, there was a span of 17 bases. The germline V gene has CDR1 DFQATT and CDR2 SNEGSKA (reference sequence). CDR3 bases: TGCAGTGCTAGGTCTGACGTCCAAGGAGCCCAGTACTTC. Translation: CSARSDVQGAQYF.

In its sample, this clonotype was seen a few times. The chain couples TRBV18 to TRBJ2-2, with 7 bases identical to TRBD1. From germline, CDR1 is KGHSH and CDR2 LQKENI. The CDR3 extends over 17 amino acids. V trimming: 1 base; J trimming: 3 bases; junction bases outside the gene matches: 8. The CDR3 region is CASSPQYRTGYTGELFF. In DNA form, the CDR3 reads TGTGCCAGCTCACCACAGTATAGGACAGGATACACCGGGGAGCTGTTTTTT.

This clonotype showed up just a few times. This rearrangement joins TRBV25-1 to TRBJ1-1; D is undetermined. The V gene lost 7 bases and the J gene lost 1 base, with 13 bases spanning the gap. Germline V lookup: CDR1 MGHDK, CDR2 SYGVNS. This CDR3 contains 14 residues. The CDR3 bases are TGTGCCAGCAAGGCCCTTGCGGGGAACACTGAAGCTTTCTTT. This codes for CASKALAGNTEAFF. The complete variable domain, with remaining parts taken from reference TRBV25-1 and TRBJ1-1, reads EADIYQTPRYLVIGTGKKITLECSQTMGHDKMYWYQQDPGMELHLIHYSYGVNSTEKGDLSSESTVSRIRTEHFPLTLESARPSHTSQYLCASKALAGNTEAFFGQGTRLTVV.

This clonotype was seen more than once but under ten times. This rearrangement joins TRBV4-1 to TRBJ2-2; D may be TRBD1 or TRBD2 (5 bases each). V lost 1 base to trimming and J lost 0 bases, with 12 bases between them. The germline V gene encodes CDR1 MGHRA and CDR2 YSYEKL. The CDR3 is 17 residues long. The CDR3 sequence is CASSQGFGTANTGELFF. Here the CDR3 DNA reads TGCGCCAGCAGCCAAGGCTTTGGGACGGCGAACACCGGGGAGCTGTTTTTT.

This chain links TRBV18 with TRBJ2-5; possibly TRBD1 for D (5 bases). Germline V gene data show CDR1 as KGHSH and CDR2 as LQKENI. This CDR3 has 14 residues. V lost 0 bases, J lost 3 bases, and 8 bases lay in between. This chain's CDR3 is CASSPPSREETQYF. CDR3 DNA sequence: TGTGCCAGCTCACCACCGAGCAGGGAAGAGACCCAGTACTTC. Full variable domain (remainder filled in from reference TRBV18 and TRBJ2-5): NAGVMQNPRHLVRRRGQEARLRCSPMKGHSHVYWYRQLPEEGLKFMVYLQKENIIDESGMPKERFSAEFPKEGPSILRIQQVVRGDSAAYFCASSPPSREETQYFGPGTRLLVL.

This clonotype has only a few counts. The chain joins TRBV30 to TRBJ1-2, with D perhaps TRBD1 (6 bases). From germline, CDR1 is GTSNPN and CDR2 SVGIG (reference sequence). V was cut by 0 bases and J by 5 bases, with 10 bases left in between. The CDR3 runs to 13 residues. The CDR3 DNA sequence: TGTGCCTGGAGTGTAGGGACAACTTATGGCTACACCTTC. Protein: CAWSVGTTYGYTF.